This T cell receptor (beta chain) was sequenced during a study of blood T cells in healthy people across ages. Points from the study as a whole: Because sorting was not performed, PBMCs prevented conclusive naive versus antigen-experienced comparison. More naive CD4+ cells and higher diversity were found in long-lived than in aged donors.

The junction had 5 bases not matched to a gene; V was cut back by 1 base and J by 2 bases. Germline assignment: CDR1 SEHNR and CDR2 FQNEAQ (reference sequence). This CDR3 contains 17 residues. This clonotype came up once. Its antigen is unknown. A J-beta primer mix and a sample-barcoded 5' primer were used in a second PCR of roughly 7 to 12 cycles. Each cDNA molecule was tagged by a template-switch adaptor with 12 random nucleotides. The study obtained at least 3 million CDR3-containing paired-end reads from every sample. In TCRdb, the 5' RACE reads were re-called with MiXCR into one record per CDR3 protein. The sample has over 1,500,000 distinct CDR3 sequences, about 50% seen once.

The origin of this receptor is a woman aged 35 to 49 in good health. Sequenced: blood. This chain connects TRBV7-9 to TRBJ2-6, with TRBD1 identical over 7 bases. The CDR3 bases are TGTGCCAGCAGCTTAGTCGAGGGGGCCCCTGGGGCCAACGTCCTGACTTTC. This gives the protein CASSLVEGAPGANVLTF.